This T cell receptor beta chain was sequenced in a study of molecular identifiers for immune sequencing clone quantification (dated by TCRdb to 2017 to 2018). At the level of the whole study: In a replicate experiment, RNA from roughly 18,000 or 92,000 naive CD8 T cells was split into five aliquots, four of which were sequenced. CD8 T cells were used in a methods study to benchmark molecular-identifier clustering-based TCR repertoire sequencing (MIDCIRS) and TCR RNA copy counting.

Beyond this particular receptor, the publication reports: Even against a background of 800,000 to 1,000,000 naive CD8 T cells, spiked-in Jurkat TCR RNA amounting to a single cell's worth was reported to be detectable. The naive libraries included spiked-in Jurkat TCR RNA (fewer than 11 copies' worth), and this Jurkat TCR RNA is not part of the donor repertoire. Without barcode sub-clustering, chimeric consensus sequences inflated TCR diversity; chimeras reached as high as 47%. Modeling indicated about 3 TCR RNA copies recovered per cell, compared with 7.5 to 10 by digital PCR, which implies a capture efficiency of approximately 30%. In CMV-specific effector cells, over 99% of molecules were held by clones above 20 RNA copies, whereas under 1% of molecules were held by such clones in naive cells. Identical TCR molecules sharing a barcode could cause highly expanded clone sizes to be underestimated.

Receptors were amplified or captured by PCR. The sequencer listed for this sample is Illumina HiSeq 4000. Bulk TCR libraries were generated as previously described, with the TCR primers listed in Table S5 used. The Qiagen AllPrep DNA/RNA kit was used to purify total RNA. Reads from multiple sequencing runs of the same library were pooled before analysis. The paper's data handling went like this. Only reads with exact TCR constant sequence were kept, trimmed to 150 nt, and grouped by their 12-nt molecular barcodes. Reads inside each barcode group were sub-clustered using a 15% Levenshtein threshold, and a quality-weighted consensus sequence was constructed for each RNA molecule. Non-functional sequences were removed, as were lower-count sequences one edit away from another. On the basis of fitting two negative binomial distributions, barcode sub-clusters with fewer than 20% of the maximum read count were discarded. In-frame beta chains were kept once TCRdb had trimmed the public reads at Q25 with fastp and called clones with MiXCR. Each entry is one CDR3 protein sequence, shown with its most common DNA and genes. These V and J calls are TCRdb output, not the study's own analysis. The sample yields hundreds of thousands of distinct CDR3 sequences; just under 20% were counted once. Of the sample, around 0.9% falls within the top ten clones.

Germline trimming: 5 bases from V, 7 bases from J; junction bases outside gene matches: 4. Taken from the germline V gene (reference sequence), the CDR1 and CDR2 loops are GTSNPN and SVGIG. Reading from cysteine to phenylalanine, the CDR3 counts 13 amino acids. The kept DNA is CDR3 alone, 39 bases in frame from the first base. Turning to this clonotype: Its antigen remains undetermined. Base qualities are not provided; no much larger clone lies one nucleotide away.

Libraries of naive CD8 T cells were built from anywhere between about 19,000 and 1,100,000 sorted cells, with 10%, 30% or 50% of the purified RNA used. Naive CD8 T cells were FACS-sorted as CD8+CD4-CCR7+CD45RA+ on a BD FACSAria II into RLT Plus buffer. Detection sensitivity was tested by spiking Jurkat RNA equal to over 8 TCR copies' worth into samples containing about 20,000-1,100,000 naive CD8 T cells. Enrichment of CD8 T cells was done with RosetteSep CD8+ T Cell Enrichment Cocktail plus Ficoll-Paque, and ACK red cell lysis came afterward. The sequencing input was naive CD8+ T cells from blood, with Jurkat cell RNA spiked in. This specimen's cell subset or site label, per the study, means: FACS-sorted CD8+CD4-CCR7+CD45RA+ naive T cells. The clonotype was recovered from a human donor in good health. Some libraries in this study had Jurkat cell RNA spiked in. The chain is assembled from TRBV30 and TRBJ1-4; 10 junctional bases match TRBD1. The CDR3 sequence is CAWDRGLSEKLFF. The DNA is TGTGCCTGGGACAGGGGGCTAAGTGAAAAACTGTTTTTT.